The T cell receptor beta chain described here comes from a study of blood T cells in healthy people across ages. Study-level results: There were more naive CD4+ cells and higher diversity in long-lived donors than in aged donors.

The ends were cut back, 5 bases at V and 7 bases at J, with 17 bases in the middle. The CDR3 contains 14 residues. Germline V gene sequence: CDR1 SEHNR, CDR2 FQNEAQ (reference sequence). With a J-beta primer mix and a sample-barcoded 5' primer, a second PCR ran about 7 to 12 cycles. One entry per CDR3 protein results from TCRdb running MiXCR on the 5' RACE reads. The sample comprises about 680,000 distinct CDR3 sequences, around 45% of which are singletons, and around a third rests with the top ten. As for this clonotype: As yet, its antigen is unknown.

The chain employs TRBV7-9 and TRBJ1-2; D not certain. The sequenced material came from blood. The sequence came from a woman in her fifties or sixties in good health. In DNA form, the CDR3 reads TGTGCCAGCAGCCCAGAGGCCGGGATTGGTGGCTACACCTTC. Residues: CASSPEAGIGGYTF.